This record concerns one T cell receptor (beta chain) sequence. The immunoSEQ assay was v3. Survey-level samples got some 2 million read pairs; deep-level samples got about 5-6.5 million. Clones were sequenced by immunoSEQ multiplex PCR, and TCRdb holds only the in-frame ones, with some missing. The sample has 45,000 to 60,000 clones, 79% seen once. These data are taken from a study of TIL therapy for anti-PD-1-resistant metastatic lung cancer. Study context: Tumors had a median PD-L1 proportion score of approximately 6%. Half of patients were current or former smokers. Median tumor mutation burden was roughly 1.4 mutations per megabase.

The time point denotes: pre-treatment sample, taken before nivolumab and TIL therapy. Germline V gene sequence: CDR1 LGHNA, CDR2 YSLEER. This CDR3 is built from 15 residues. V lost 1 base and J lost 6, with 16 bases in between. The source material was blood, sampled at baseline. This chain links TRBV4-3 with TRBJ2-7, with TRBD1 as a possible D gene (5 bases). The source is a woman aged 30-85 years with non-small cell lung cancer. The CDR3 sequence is CASSQGGKGSGEQYF. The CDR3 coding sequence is TGCGCCAGCAGCCAAGGGGGCAAGGGAAGTGGCGAGCAGTACTTC.